This note documents a single TCR beta chain sequence. Germline values: CDR1 WNHNN, CDR2 SYGVQD (reference sequence). V was clipped by 6 bases and J by 4 bases; unmatched bases: 11. The CDR3 has 16 residues. Assay used: immunoSEQ multiplex PCR; TCRdb lists only in-frame clones, some missing. Of some 290,000 clones listed, around four fifths are singletons. The sample comes from a study of cytotoxic CD8 clonotypes in ibrutinib-treated CLL. Study overall: After a median of around six years, approximately 15 patients stayed remitted and some 12 progressed; responses had been partial in around 24 and complete in 2.

The chain uses TRBV10-1 and TRBJ2-2; 7 bases are a match to TRBD1. The specimen comprised PBMCs, sampled before ibrutinib treatment. This receptor was obtained from a human donor with chronic lymphocytic leukemia. The CDR3 bases are TGCGCCAGCAGCAGGATACAGGGGCCGGTCACCGGGGAGCTGTTTTTT. This gives the protein CASSRIQGPVTGELFF.